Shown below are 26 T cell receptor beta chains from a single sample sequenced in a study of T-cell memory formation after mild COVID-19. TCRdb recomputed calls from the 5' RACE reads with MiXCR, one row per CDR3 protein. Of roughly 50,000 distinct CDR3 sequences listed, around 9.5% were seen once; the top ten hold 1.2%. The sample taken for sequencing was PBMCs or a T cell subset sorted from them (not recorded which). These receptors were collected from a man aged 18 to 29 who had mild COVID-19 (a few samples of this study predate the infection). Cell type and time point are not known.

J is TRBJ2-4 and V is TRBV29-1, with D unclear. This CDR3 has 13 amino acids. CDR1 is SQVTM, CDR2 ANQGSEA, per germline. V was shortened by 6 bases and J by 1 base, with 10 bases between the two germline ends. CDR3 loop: CSVGYAAKNIQYF. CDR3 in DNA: TGCAGCGTGGGATACGCGGCCAAAAACATTCAGTACTTC.

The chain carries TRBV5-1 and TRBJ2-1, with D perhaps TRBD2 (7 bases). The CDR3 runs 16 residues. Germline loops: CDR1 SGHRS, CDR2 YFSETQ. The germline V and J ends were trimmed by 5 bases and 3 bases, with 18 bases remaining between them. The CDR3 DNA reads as TGCGCCAGCAGTTACCCCGGGGGGCCCCGCTACAATGAGCAGTTCTTC. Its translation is CASSYPGGPRYNEQFF.

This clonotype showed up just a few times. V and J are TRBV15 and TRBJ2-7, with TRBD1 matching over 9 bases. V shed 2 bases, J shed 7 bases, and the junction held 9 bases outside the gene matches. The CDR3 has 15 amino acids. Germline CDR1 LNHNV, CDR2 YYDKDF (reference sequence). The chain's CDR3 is CATSRPGQGLGEQYF. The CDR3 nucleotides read TGTGCCACCAGCAGACCCGGACAGGGGTTAGGAGAGCAGTACTTC.

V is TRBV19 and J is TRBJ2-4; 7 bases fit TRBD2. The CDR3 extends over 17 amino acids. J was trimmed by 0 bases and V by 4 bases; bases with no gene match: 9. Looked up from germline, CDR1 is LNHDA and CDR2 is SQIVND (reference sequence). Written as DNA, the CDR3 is TGTGCCAGTAGTACGGGGGGTCCTACCTTAGCCAAAAACATTCAGTACTTC. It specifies CASSTGGPTLAKNIQYF. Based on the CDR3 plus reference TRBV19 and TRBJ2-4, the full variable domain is DGGITQSPKYLFRKEGQNVTLSCEQNLNHDAMYWYRQDPGQGLRLIYYSQIVNDFQKGDIAEGYSVSREKKESFPLTVTSAQKNPTAFYLCASSTGGPTLAKNIQYFGAGTRLSVL.

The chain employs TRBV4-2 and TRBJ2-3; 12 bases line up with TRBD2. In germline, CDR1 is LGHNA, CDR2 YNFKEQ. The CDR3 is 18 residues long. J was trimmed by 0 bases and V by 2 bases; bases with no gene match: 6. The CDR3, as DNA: TGTGCCAGCAGCCAACCCTCCGGGACTAGCGGGAGCACAGATACGCAGTATTTT. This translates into CASSQPSGTSGSTDTQYF.

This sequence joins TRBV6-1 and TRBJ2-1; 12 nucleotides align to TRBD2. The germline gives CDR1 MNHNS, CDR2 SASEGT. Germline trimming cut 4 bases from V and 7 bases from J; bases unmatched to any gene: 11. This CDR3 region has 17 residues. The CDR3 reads CASSVNILAGGGNEQFF. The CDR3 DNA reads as TGTGCCAGCAGTGTAAACATACTAGCGGGGGGAGGGAATGAGCAGTTCTTC.

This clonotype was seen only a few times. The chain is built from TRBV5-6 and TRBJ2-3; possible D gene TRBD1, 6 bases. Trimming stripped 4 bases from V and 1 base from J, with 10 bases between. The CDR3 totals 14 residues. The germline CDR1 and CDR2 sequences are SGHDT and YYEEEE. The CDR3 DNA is TGTGCCAGCAGCGACCGACAGGGCACAGATACGCAGTATTTT. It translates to CASSDRQGTDTQYF.

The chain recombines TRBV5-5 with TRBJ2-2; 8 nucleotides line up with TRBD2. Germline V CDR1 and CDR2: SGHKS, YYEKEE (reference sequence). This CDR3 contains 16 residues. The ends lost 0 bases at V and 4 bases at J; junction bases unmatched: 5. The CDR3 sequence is CASSLEQREITGELFF. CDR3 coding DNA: TGTGCCAGCAGCTTGGAACAGCGGGAGATCACCGGGGAGCTGTTTTTT.

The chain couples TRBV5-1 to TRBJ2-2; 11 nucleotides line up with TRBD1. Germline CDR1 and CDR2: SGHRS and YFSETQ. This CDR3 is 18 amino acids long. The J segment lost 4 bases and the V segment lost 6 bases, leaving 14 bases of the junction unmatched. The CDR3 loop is CASNRETSGTGGTGELFF. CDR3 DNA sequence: TGCGCCAGCAACCGGGAGACTTCCGGGACAGGGGGCACCGGGGAGCTGTTTTTT.

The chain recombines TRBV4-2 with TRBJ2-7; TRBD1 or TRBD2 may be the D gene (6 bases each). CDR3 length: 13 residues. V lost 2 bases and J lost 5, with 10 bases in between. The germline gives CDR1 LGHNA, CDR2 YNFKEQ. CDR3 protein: CASSQPGAHEQYF. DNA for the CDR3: TGTGCCAGCAGCCAACCGGGGGCCCACGAGCAGTACTTC.

DNA for the CDR3: TGTGCCACCAGCGACGGGGGGGCCAAGACCCAGTACTTC. Protein: CATSDGGAKTQYF. The chain uses TRBV24-1 and TRBJ2-5, with 8 bases that match TRBD2. The length of the CDR3 is 13 residues. Trimming cost V 7 bases and J 6 bases; bases outside gene matches: 6. Germline-derived CDR1 and CDR2 are KGHDR and SFDVKD.

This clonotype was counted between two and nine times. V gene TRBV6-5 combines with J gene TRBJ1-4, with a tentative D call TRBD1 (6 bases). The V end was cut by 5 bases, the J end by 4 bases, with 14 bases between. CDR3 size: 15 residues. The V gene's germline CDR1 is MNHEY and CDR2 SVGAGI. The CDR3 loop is CASSPSGAGNEKLFF. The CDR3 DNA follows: TGTGCCAGCAGTCCCTCGGGGGCCGGTAATGAAAAACTGTTTTTT.

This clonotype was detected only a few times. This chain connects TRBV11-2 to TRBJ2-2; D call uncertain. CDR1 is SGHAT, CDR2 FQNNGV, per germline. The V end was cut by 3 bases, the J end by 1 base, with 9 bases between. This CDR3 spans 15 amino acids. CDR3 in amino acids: CASSFLIENTGELFF. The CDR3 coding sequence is TGTGCCAGCAGCTTTTTGATAGAGAACACCGGGGAGCTGTTTTTT.

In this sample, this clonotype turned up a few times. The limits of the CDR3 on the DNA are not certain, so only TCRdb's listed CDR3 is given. CDR3 protein: CASSVAEGTPKFF. This rearrangement joins TRBV9 to TRBJ2-1; the D segment call TRBD2 is taken from the table without a DNA check. CDR1 and CDR2 from the germline V gene are SGDLS and YYNGEE. The CDR3 is 13 residues long, counting both termini.

CDR3 nucleotide sequence: TGTGCCAGCAGCTATCTGAGTAATGAGCAGTTCTTC. Encoded protein: CASSYLSNEQFF. This chain uses TRBV7-3 with TRBJ2-1, with no clear D. The CDR3 length is 12 residues. Trimming pared 4 bases from V and 7 bases from J, leaving 8 bases between. The germline gives CDR1 SGHTA, CDR2 FQGTGA.

The CDR3 spells CASSQSPGQDTDTQYF. DNA for the CDR3: TGTGCCAGCAGCCAATCCCCGGGACAGGACACAGATACGCAGTATTTT. V usage is TRBV4-2 and J usage is TRBJ2-3, with 8 positions matching TRBD1. CDR1 and CDR2 (germline): LGHNA, YNFKEQ. The junction had 6 bases not matched to a gene; V was cut back by 2 bases and J by 2 bases. This CDR3 comprises 16 residues.

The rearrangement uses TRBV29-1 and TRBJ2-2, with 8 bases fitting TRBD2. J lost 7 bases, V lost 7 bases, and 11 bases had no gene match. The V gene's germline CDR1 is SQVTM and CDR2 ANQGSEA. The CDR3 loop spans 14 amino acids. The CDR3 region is CSAKKGLVGGELFF. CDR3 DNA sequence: TGCAGCGCCAAAAAGGGACTAGTTGGCGGGGAGCTGTTTTTT.

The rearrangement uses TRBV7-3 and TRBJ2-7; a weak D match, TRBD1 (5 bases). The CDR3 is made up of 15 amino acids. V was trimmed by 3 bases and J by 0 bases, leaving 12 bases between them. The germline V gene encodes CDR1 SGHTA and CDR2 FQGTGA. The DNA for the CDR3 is TGTGCCAGCAGCTTTGACAGTGGAAGCTCCTACGAGCAGTACTTC. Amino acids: CASSFDSGSSYEQYF.

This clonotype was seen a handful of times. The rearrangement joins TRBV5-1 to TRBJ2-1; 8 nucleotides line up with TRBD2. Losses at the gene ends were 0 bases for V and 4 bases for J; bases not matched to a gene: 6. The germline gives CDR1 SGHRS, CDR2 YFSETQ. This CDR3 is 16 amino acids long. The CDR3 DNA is TGCGCCAGCAGCTTGGGATCGGGGGGGATATACAATGAGCAGTTCTTC. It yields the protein CASSLGSGGIYNEQFF.

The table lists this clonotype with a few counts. This chain's CDR3 is CASSVGEGSAVSETQYF. The CDR3 DNA is TGTGCCAGCAGCGTAGGCGAGGGCAGCGCCGTCTCTGAGACCCAGTACTTC. The chain carries TRBV9 and TRBJ2-5; D is possibly TRBD2 (5 bases). The germline CDR1 and CDR2 sequences are SGDLS and YYNGEE. Trimming took 0 bases from V and 5 from J, leaving 20 bases between them. The CDR3 is 17 residues long.

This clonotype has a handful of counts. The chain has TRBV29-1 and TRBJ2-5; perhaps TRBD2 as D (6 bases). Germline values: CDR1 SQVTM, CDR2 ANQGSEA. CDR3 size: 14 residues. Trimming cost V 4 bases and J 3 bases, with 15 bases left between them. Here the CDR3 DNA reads TGCAGCGTTGTCGGGAGAATAACCAAAGAGACCCAGTACTTC. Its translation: CSVVGRITKETQYF.

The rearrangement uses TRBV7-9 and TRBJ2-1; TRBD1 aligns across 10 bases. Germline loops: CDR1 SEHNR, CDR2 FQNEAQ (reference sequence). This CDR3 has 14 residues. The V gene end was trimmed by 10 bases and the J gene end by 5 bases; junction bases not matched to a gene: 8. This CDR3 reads CATQTGGRDNEQFF. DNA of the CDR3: TGTGCCACCCAGACAGGGGGCCGCGACAATGAGCAGTTCTTC.

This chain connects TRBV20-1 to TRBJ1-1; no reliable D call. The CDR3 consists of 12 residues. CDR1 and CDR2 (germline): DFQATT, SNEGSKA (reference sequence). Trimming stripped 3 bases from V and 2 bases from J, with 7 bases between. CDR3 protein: CSASDVNTEAFF. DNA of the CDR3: TGCAGTGCTAGTGATGTTAACACTGAAGCTTTCTTT.

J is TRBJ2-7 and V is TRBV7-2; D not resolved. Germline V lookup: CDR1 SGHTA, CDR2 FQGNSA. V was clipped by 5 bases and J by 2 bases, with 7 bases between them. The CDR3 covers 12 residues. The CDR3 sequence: CASSRFPYEQYF. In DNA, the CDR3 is TGTGCCAGCAGCCGGTTCCCCTACGAGCAGTACTTC.

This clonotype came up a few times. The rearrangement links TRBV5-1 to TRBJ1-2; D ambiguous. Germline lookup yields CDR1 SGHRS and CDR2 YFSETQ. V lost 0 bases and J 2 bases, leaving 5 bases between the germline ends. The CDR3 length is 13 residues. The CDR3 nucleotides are TGCGCCAGCAGCTTGGACAAAAACTATGGCTACACCTTC. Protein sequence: CASSLDKNYGYTF.

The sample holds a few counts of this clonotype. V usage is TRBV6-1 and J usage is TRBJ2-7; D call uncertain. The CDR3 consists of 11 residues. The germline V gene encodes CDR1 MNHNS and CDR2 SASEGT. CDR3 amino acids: CASREVYEQYV. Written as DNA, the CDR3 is TGTGCCAGCAGGGAAGTCTACGAGCAGTACGTC.